This T cell receptor (beta chain) was captured in a study of shared clonotypes between healthy human individuals (dated by TCRdb to between 2020 and 2021). Notes on the research overall: Three men and a couple of women, aged 18 to 49 years, made up the cohort. For each donor, CD4 naive and CD4 memory were each run on three plates, CD8 naive on two plates, and CD8 memory on one plate. To estimate repertoire size and how much clonotype sharing occurs between individuals, the study deeply sequenced the blood TCR repertoires of several healthy adults. Libraries were prepared and TCR repertoires were sequenced by different laboratories using diverse techniques, in order to increase sequencing depth and limit assay-specific biases. Between about 0.8 and 8.9 billion PBMCs per donor were obtained by leukapheresis.

Using the deep immunoSEQ assay, multiplex PCR amplified TCR CDR3 regions from genomic DNA. Extracted genomic DNA from each cell subset was distributed evenly across all wells of several immunoSEQ 96-well plates, and each plate was treated as a replicate. Each replicate PCR for sorted subsets received roughly 0.2 ug genomic DNA, equal to about 29,000 T cell genomes. Purified libraries were quantified with a Qubit 3.0 fluorometer, sized on a Bioanalyzer 2100, and re-quantified with the KAPA Library Quantification kit. A separate single-read 150-cycle Illumina NextSeq 550 flow cell was used to sequence each immunoSEQ 96-well plate. The authors' pipeline ran thus. Because only junctional sequences without quality scores were contained in the immunoSEQ output, filtering matching that applied to full-length reads could not be performed. To assign V/J genes and CDR3, sequences were annotated using PyIR, a Python wrapper for IgBLAST v1.9, with IMGT germline references. Reads were filtered out if the reads had weak V/J assignments (E-value above 1e-6), no CDR3, stop codons, out-of-frame junctions, or ambiguous translated residues. V3J clonotypes were defined as sequences sharing an identical inferred V gene, J gene, and CDR3 amino acid sequence. Percentage overlap between repertoires was calculated by dividing the number of shared unique clonotypes by the size of the smaller repertoire. RTK rarefaction, the Chao1 estimator, and Recon v2.1 estimates of unobserved clonotypes were used to assess repertoire richness. OLGA was used to compute generation probabilities for all TCRbeta clonotypes that the gDNA method yielded from a few donors. TCRdb mirrors the immuneACCESS table, restricted to in-frame sequences. Some clones are absent from its copies; in checked studies, under half trace to an unresolved V gene, and the reason for the others is unknown. Clonal size and the V and J genes are those of that table, whereas D and trimming came from the DNA. Within this sample are around 2.5 million clones, with approximately 94% of them counted one time only. The top ten constitute approximately 0.36% of the sample.

The donors were healthy, HIV-negative adults who had no recently reported acute infections or vaccinations. Every donor was a Caucasian adult residing in Nashville, Tennessee, USA. CD4+ T cells were enriched through magnetic negative selection, after which naive cells were positively selected on CD45RA and the remaining negative fraction served as the memory subset. Blood was collected by leukapheresis, and PBMCs were isolated by Ficoll-Histopaque density gradient centrifugation and then cryopreserved in liquid nitrogen vapor phase. Analytical flow cytometry was used to check the purity and quantity of each magnetically sorted T cell population. Genomic DNA was isolated from each sorted fraction and quantified by UV absorbance on a Nanodrop 2000c. Notes on this clone: Its antigen has not been determined. Nothing much larger sits one base from this clone, and base qualities are not available. This sample also contains other DNA sequences that code for the same CDR3.

Overall study results and their limits: Compared with non-shared clonotypes, clonotypes shared by all four sorted-subset donors had higher generation probabilities. Sampling was restricted to blood, and TCR repertoires in tissue are likely to differ from TCR repertoires in blood. Roughly 5% of naive CD4, approximately 3.7% of naive CD8, about 2.5% of memory CD4, and around 0.42% of memory CD8 clonotypes were shared across a handful of donors. Based on pairwise subsampling, the degree of clonotype sharing among donors was expected to be affected by sequencing depth. Rarefaction of sorted-subset datasets indicated incomplete sequencing despite the large sequencing depth. Larger estimated clonotype richness was generally found for naive subsets than for memory subsets. Because the study included a small number of donors, the genetic and exposure-history diversity represented was limited.

This clonotype originated in a young man in good health. Some clones in this sample may be carry-over from other donors' samples. The source material was naive CD4+ T cells from PBMCs. Read against the paper, the sample's cell subset or site label means: CD45RA+ positively selected.

The nucleotides read TGCGCCAGCAGCCAAGATTTGAACACTGAAGCTTTCTTT. This sequence encodes CASSQDLNTEAFF. The sequence is built from TRBV4-3 and TRBJ1-1, with the D gene not clear enough to name. CDR1 and CDR2, looked up from the germline V gene, are LGHNA and YSLEER. Including the terminal cysteine and phenylalanine, the CDR3 comprises 13 residues. CDR3 DNA is the only sequence kept; it has 39 bases, read in frame from the first base. V and J are truncated by 0 bases and 0 bases respectively, leaving an intervening sequence of 2 bases.